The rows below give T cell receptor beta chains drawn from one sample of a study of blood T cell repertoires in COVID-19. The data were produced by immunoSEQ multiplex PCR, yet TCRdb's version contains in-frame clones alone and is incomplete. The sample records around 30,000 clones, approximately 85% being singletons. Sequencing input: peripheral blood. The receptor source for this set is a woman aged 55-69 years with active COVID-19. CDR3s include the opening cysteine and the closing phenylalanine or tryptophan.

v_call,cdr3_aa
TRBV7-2,CASSLAPAGDDYGYTF
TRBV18,CASSPVGGGHEQYF
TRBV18,CASSREEYEQYF
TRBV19,CASTTGQRNTEAFF
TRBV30,CAWSRVEGTQYF
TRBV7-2,CASSLLSGGDTDTQYF
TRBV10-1,CASSNKPGNTQYF
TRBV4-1,CASSQKTGGELFF
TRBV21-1,CASSRWGLASYNEQFF
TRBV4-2,CASSFGTSVYEQYF
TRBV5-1,CASSLTSATGTGELFF
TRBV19,CASSPGTGSPYTF
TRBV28,CASRGASGSTDTQYF
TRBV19,CASSGAGATGDTQYF
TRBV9,CASSARGTGSPLHF
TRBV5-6,CASSGRGPEAFF
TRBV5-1,CASSLGGSWNEQFF
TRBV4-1,CASSQDLGDAFF
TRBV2,CASSVGQGWSNQPQHF
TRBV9,CASSLTSGRANEQFF
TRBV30,CAWRTPGLAVSYEQYF
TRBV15,CATSRGTSGNTIYF
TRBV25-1,CASTPGLAGRETQYF
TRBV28,CASSIASNTGELFF
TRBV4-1,CASSQGVAGAHEQYF
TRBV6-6,CASSYSLGQGYEQYF
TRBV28,CASSYGWDEQFF
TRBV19,CASHSAGDTQYF
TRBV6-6,CASRRQANEQFF
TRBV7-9,CAGQTSGGNYGYTF
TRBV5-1,CASQVNSETQYF
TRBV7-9,CASSPKGGAEAFF
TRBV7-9,CASSLGAGINQETQYF
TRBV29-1,CSGAGLGGNEQYF
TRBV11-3,CASSSRLVSTDTQYF
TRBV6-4,CASSVKTGTSSERTADTQYF
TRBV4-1,CASSQGVLKLYF
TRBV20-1,CSAPLGQTQYF
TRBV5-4,CASSLAGQGWPGELFF
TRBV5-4,CASSLDQVAYGYTF
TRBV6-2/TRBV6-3,CASSDRLDYNEQFF